Listed below are T cell receptor beta chains from one sample, sequenced in a study of human T cells and chemical hapten exposure. TCRdb re-called the RACE reads through MiXCR, storing one row per CDR3 protein. The sample includes more than 300,000 distinct CDR3 sequences, 5.1% of them seen just once. The sample was whole blood, taken in connection with sensitization to the hapten diphenylcyclopropenone (DPC). These receptors came from a woman aged 45-59 years with alopecia areata. Some clones in this sample may be carry-over from other donors' samples. Each CDR3 is given with its conserved first and last residue. D genes are given only for firm matches. Size values are once, few and many counts, or a class for expanded clones, and some rows have none.

D	size	J	V	CDR3	DNA
TRBD2	many	TRBJ2-5	TRBV9	CASSVGSSGGETQYF	TGTGCCAGCAGCGTAGGGTCTAGCGGGGGAGAGACCCAGTACTTC
TRBD1	NA	TRBJ1-1	TRBV12-3/TRBV12-4	CASSLGAGGMNTEAFF	TGTGCCAGCAGTTTAGGAGCAGGGGGCATGAACACTGAAGCTTTCTTT
NA	many	TRBJ1-5	TRBV12-3/TRBV12-4	CASKEFSSNQPQHF	TGTGCCAGCAAAGAGTTCTCTAGCAATCAGCCCCAGCATTTT
NA	NA	TRBJ1-1	TRBV4-3	CASSQPNGRGPNTEAFF	TGCGCCAGCAGCCAACCCAATGGTCGGGGCCCGAACACTGAAGCTTTCTTT
NA	many	TRBJ2-3	TRBV5-1	CASSEATDTQYF	TGCGCCAGCAGTGAGGCTACGGATACGCAGTATTTT
NA	few	TRBJ2-1	TRBV15	CATSRDGTVEDNEQFF	TGTGCCACCAGCAGAGATGGAACTGTGGAAGACAATGAGCAGTTCTTC
NA	NA	TRBJ2-1	TRBV3-1	CASSQVRLSSYNEQFF	TGTGCCAGCAGCCAAGTCCGGCTTAGCTCCTACAATGAGCAGTTCTTC
NA	few	TRBJ1-2	TRBV20-1	CSARDQGTSYYGYTF	TGCAGTGCTAGAGATCAGGGGACAAGCTACTATGGCTACACCTTC
NA	many	TRBJ1-5	TRBV27	CASSLKGGNQPQHF	TGTGCCAGCAGTTTAAAGGGGGGCAATCAGCCCCAGCATTTT
NA	NA	TRBJ1-1	TRBV29-1	CSGGNRQYNTEAFF	TGCAGCGGGGGCAATAGACAGTACAACACTGAAGCTTTCTTT
NA	many	TRBJ1-1	TRBV21-1	CASSKEGRTRLPMNTEAFF	TGTGCCAGCAGCAAAGAGGGCAGGACGCGACTTCCGATGAACACTGAAGCTTTCTTT
TRBD1	NA	TRBJ1-1	TRBV29-1	CSVPPGQGMNTEAFF	TGCAGCGTCCCTCCGGGACAGGGGATGAACACTGAAGCTTTCTTT
TRBD2	many	TRBJ2-3	TRBV29-1	CSVEGGTSTDTQYF	TGCAGCGTTGAGGGGGGGACTAGCACAGATACGCAGTATTTT
NA	NA	TRBJ1-6	TRBV18	CASSPGETYNSPLHF	TGTGCCAGCTCACCAGGAGAGACTTATAATTCACCCCTCCACTTT
TRBD1	NA	TRBJ2-1	TRBV12-3/TRBV12-4	CASSSGQGLVNEQFF	TGTGCCAGCAGTTCCGGACAGGGGTTGGTTAATGAGCAGTTCTTC
NA	few	TRBJ2-3	TRBV7-8	CASSPQRLEPDTQYF	TGTGCCAGCAGCCCCCAACGACTAGAGCCTGATACGCAGTATTTT
NA	NA	TRBJ1-1	TRBV7-2	CASTGLLGGTEAFF	TGTGCCAGCACGGGCTTGTTAGGGGGGACTGAAGCTTTCTTT
TRBD1	many	TRBJ1-2	TRBV5-1	CASSFDGQGSLRYGYTF	TGCGCCAGCAGCTTCGACGGACAGGGCTCCCTTCGCTATGGCTACACCTTC
TRBD1	few	TRBJ2-2	TRBV20-1	CSARKTGPAGELFF	TGCAGTGCTAGAAAGACAGGGCCGGCCGGGGAGCTGTTTTTT
TRBD2	many	TRBJ2-5	TRBV6-5	CASSSPSGRAGETQYF	TGTGCCAGCAGTTCCCCTAGCGGGAGGGCCGGGGAGACCCAGTACTTC
TRBD2	many	TRBJ2-5	TRBV29-1	CSVGGGGQETQYF	TGCAGCGTTGGGGGGGGAGGGCAAGAGACCCAGTACTTC
NA	NA	TRBJ2-1	TRBV29-1	CSVPLSSASEQFF	TGCAGCGTCCCTCTAAGTAGTGCTTCGGAGCAGTTCTTC
TRBD1	few	TRBJ2-5	TRBV7-2	CASSHNRGQETQYF	TGTGCCAGCAGCCACAACAGGGGTCAAGAGACCCAGTACTTC
TRBD2	few	TRBJ2-2	TRBV28	CASSLPRQLAGVMGELFF	TGTGCCAGCAGTTTACCCCGACAGTTAGCGGGGGTTATGGGGGAGCTGTTTTTT
TRBD1	many	TRBJ1-1	TRBV5-1	CASSFGTGERNTEAFF	TGCGCCAGCAGCTTCGGGACAGGGGAGAGGAACACTGAAGCTTTCTTT